The 14 T cell receptor beta chains below come from one sample, sequenced in a study of blood T cell repertoires in COVID-19. This table comes from immunoSEQ multiplex PCR, and its TCRdb copy is limited to in-frame clones, with some not included. The sample lists 200,000 to 300,000 clones, 85% occurring once. Sequences were obtained from PBMCs or T cells enriched from blood (not recorded which). Receptors originate from a woman aged 50 to 60 with acute COVID-19.

V is TRBV20-1 and J is TRBJ2-7; no firm D call. Germline CDR1 reads DFQATT; CDR2 reads SNEGSKA (reference sequence). V shed 3 bases and J shed 5 bases, with 8 bases lying between them. This CDR3 contains 11 residues. This CDR3 is CSASFQNEQYF. DNA for the CDR3: TGCAGTGCTAGTTTTCAGAACGAGCAGTACTTC.

The CDR3 DNA reads as TGTGCCAGCAGTTACTCGGGAGGGCCCCTGAGGAATGAGCAGTTCTTC. Protein product: CASSYSGGPLRNEQFF. The V and J genes are TRBV6-5 and TRBJ2-1; 7 nucleotides match TRBD2. V was clipped by 0 bases and J by 7 bases; unmatched bases: 9. This CDR3 has 16 amino acids. Germline lookup yields CDR1 MNHEY and CDR2 SVGAGI.

The V and J genes are TRBV12-3 or TRBV12-4 and TRBJ1-4; D gene uncertain. The V end was cut by 6 bases, the J end by 10 bases, with 12 bases between. CDR3 length: 12 residues. The CDR3 DNA reads TGTGCCAGCAGCCCTTCTTCGGGAAAACTGTTTTTT. Translating it yields CASSPSSGKLFF.

This rearrangement joins TRBV30 to TRBJ1-3; a weak D match, TRBD1 (5 bases). The CDR3 is 15 residues long. V was cut by 0 bases and J by 2 bases, with 11 bases left in between. The germline V gene encodes CDR1 GTSNPN and CDR2 SVGIG (reference sequence). CDR3 DNA: TGTGCCTGGAGTGTACGGAGGGGAGCTGGAAACACCATATATTTT. It specifies CAWSVRRGAGNTIYF.

The chain couples TRBV24-1 to TRBJ1-2; D call uncertain. CDR3 size: 11 residues. Trimming took 4 bases from V and 4 from J, leaving 3 bases between them. The germline V gene encodes CDR1 KGHDR and CDR2 SFDVKD. The CDR3 is CATSDLYGYTF. CDR3 nucleotide sequence: TGTGCCACCAGTGACCTCTATGGCTACACCTTC.

V gene TRBV19 combines with J gene TRBJ1-6; 9 nucleotides line up with TRBD1. The CDR3 consists of 15 residues. Losses at the gene ends were 6 bases for V and 14 bases for J; bases not matched to a gene: 14. Looked up from germline, CDR1 is LNHDA and CDR2 is SQIVND (reference sequence). The CDR3 is CASRTPGQGEMALHF. The DNA of the CDR3 is TGTGCCAGTAGGACTCCGGGACAGGGCGAAATGGCCCTCCACTTT. Using reference TRBV19 and TRBJ1-6 for the parts outside the CDR3, the full variable domain is DGGITQSPKYLFRKEGQNVTLSCEQNLNHDAMYWYRQDPGQGLRLIYYSQIVNDFQKGDIAEGYSVSREKKESFPLTVTSAQKNPTAFYLCASRTPGQGEMALHFGNGTRLTVT.

V gene TRBV4-3 combines with J gene TRBJ1-4, with D hard to call. Germline V gene data show CDR1 as LGHNA and CDR2 as YSLEER. V was cut by 4 bases and J by 8 bases, with 14 bases left in between. CDR3 length: 14 residues. The CDR3 nucleotides are TGCGCCAGCAGCCTCGGGTTAAGGAGCGAAAAACTGTTTTTT. It is translated as CASSLGLRSEKLFF.

This chain connects TRBV5-4 to TRBJ1-2; 10 positions match TRBD1. There are 15 residues in the CDR3. Per germline, CDR1 SGHNT and CDR2 YYREEE (reference sequence). V trimming: 3 bases; J trimming: 8 bases; junction bases outside the gene matches: 10. CDR3 sequence: CASSYNRDRGFGYTF. The CDR3 region has the DNA TGTGCCAGCAGCTATAATCGGGACAGGGGCTTCGGCTACACCTTC.

J is TRBJ2-4 and V is TRBV5-1, with 12 bases fitting TRBD1. Trimming took 4 bases from V and 3 from J; bases not matched to a gene: 5. The length of the CDR3 is 16 residues. Germline lookup yields CDR1 SGHRS and CDR2 YFSETQ. CDR3 in amino acids: CASSPGQGAVKNIQYF. The CDR3 DNA reads TGCGCCAGCAGCCCGGGACAGGGGGCGGTCAAAAACATTCAGTACTTC. Full variable domain (missing parts from reference TRBV5-1 and TRBJ2-4): KAGVTQTPRYLIKTRGQQVTLSCSPISGHRSVSWYQQTPGQGLQFLFEYFSETQRNKGNFPGRFSGRQFSNSRSEMNVSTLELGDSALYLCASSPGQGAVKNIQYFGAGTRLSVL.

This clone came up once. The CDR3 protein is CASSQGTSGGYEQYF. CDR3 bases: TGCGCCAGCAGCCAAGGGACTAGCGGGGGGTACGAGCAGTACTTC. The chain joins TRBV4-1 to TRBJ2-7; 14 nucleotides line up with TRBD2. The CDR3 contains 15 residues. Germline CDR1 MGHRA, CDR2 YSYEKL. J was trimmed by 4 bases and V by 1 base; bases with no gene match: 0.

This rearrangement joins TRBV20-1 to TRBJ1-1; 11 positions agree with TRBD1. The length of the CDR3 is 13 residues. The ends lost 3 bases at V and 11 bases at J; junction bases unmatched: 8. Per germline, CDR1 DFQATT and CDR2 SNEGSKA (reference sequence). CDR3 nucleotides: TGCAGTGCTAGTGGACAGGGGGCGCTTCGGGCTTTCTTT. This translates into CSASGQGALRAFF.

This chain connects TRBV5-5 to TRBJ1-1; TRBD1 is a possible D gene (6 bases). CDR3 size: 15 residues. Germline lookup yields CDR1 SGHKS and CDR2 YYEKEE (reference sequence). Deletions cut 1 base from V and 8 bases from J, with 18 bases between. The chain's CDR3 is CASSLKGQQSGEAFF. CDR3 coding DNA: TGTGCCAGCAGCTTGAAGGGACAACAATCGGGGGAAGCTTTCTTT.

The J gene is TRBJ1-4, the V gene TRBV10-3, with D uncertain. CDR1 ENHRY and CDR2 SYGVKD come from the germline V gene. The CDR3 sequence is 15 residues long. The germline V and J ends were trimmed by 3 bases and 4 bases, with 12 bases remaining between them. The CDR3 is CAISDSGTGNEKLFF. The CDR3 coding sequence is TGTGCCATCAGTGACAGCGGCACGGGTAATGAAAAACTGTTTTTT.

This chain connects TRBV5-1 to TRBJ1-4; 9 bases match TRBD1. Germline trimming cut 4 bases from V and 8 bases from J; bases unmatched to any gene: 6. The germline CDR1 and CDR2 sequences are SGHRS and YFSETQ. The CDR3 is made up of 14 amino acids. The CDR3 loop is CASSPTGGQEKLFF. The DNA of the CDR3 is TGCGCCAGCAGCCCGACAGGGGGACAAGAAAAACTGTTTTTT.